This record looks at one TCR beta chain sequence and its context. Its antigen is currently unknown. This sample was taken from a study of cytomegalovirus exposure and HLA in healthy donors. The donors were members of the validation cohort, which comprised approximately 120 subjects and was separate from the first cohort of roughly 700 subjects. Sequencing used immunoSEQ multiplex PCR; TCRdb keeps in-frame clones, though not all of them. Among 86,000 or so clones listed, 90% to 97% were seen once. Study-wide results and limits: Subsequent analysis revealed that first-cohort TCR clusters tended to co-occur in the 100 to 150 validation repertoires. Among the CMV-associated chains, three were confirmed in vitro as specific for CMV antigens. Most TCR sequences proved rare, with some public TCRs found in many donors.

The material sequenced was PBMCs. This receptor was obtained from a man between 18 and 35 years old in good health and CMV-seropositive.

The CDR3 loop reads CASSYGVRNQPQHF. CDR3 sequence (DNA): TGTGCCAGCAGCTACGGGGTCCGCAATCAGCCCCAGCATTTT. V is TRBV28 and J is TRBJ1-5, with D unresolved. V was cut by 6 bases and J by 2 bases, with 11 bases left in between. There are 14 residues in the CDR3. The V gene's germline CDR1 is MDHEN and CDR2 SYDVKM.